This entry lists 32 T cell receptor beta chains sequenced from one sample in a study of T and B cells in COVID-19 patients. Multiplex PCR with BIOMED2 TRB-A/B primer pools amplified TRB rearrangements. In TCRdb, the multiplex PCR reads were re-called with MiXCR into one record per CDR3 protein. The sample lists 15,000 or so distinct CDR3 sequences; approximately 26% were seen once. From blood, about 240-550 ng of genomic DNA served as TRB template. The specimen was blood. The receptors come from a human donor who had recovered from COVID-19.

The table lists this clonotype with a few counts. This rearrangement joins TRBV5-6 to TRBJ1-5; TRBD1 might be the D (5 bases). The germline V and J ends were trimmed by 4 bases and 0 bases, with 8 bases remaining between them. The germline V gene has CDR1 SGHDT and CDR2 YYEEEE. This CDR3 has 14 residues. The CDR3, as DNA: TGTGCCAGCAGCGATAGGGGTAGCAATCAGCCCCAGCATTTT. Its translation is CASSDRGSNQPQHF.

This clonotype has more than one count but fewer than ten. V usage is TRBV6-5 and J usage is TRBJ1-4, with TRBD1 as a possible D gene (6 bases). Looked up from germline, CDR1 is MNHEY and CDR2 is SVGAGI. The CDR3 covers 15 residues. Deletions cut 6 bases from V and 4 bases from J, with 15 bases between. In DNA, the CDR3 is TGTGCCAGCAGCCCCTGGGGGGCGGGTAATGAAAAACTGTTTTTT. Amino acids: CASSPWGAGNEKLFF.

This clonotype was seen more than once but under ten times. The V call is TRBV18, the J call TRBJ1-1; D ambiguous. Germline-derived CDR1 and CDR2 are KGHSH and LQKENI. The CDR3 is 14 residues long. V lost 0 bases, J lost 2 bases, and 7 bases lay in between. The CDR3 region has the DNA TGTGCCAGCTCACCACCCACAACTAACACTGAAGCTTTCTTT. Its translation: CASSPPTTNTEAFF.

This clonotype was seen only a few times. V usage is TRBV6-2 or TRBV6-3 and J usage is TRBJ2-4; the match to TRBD2 covers 9 bases. The germline V gene has CDR1 MNHEY and CDR2 SVGEGT. J lost 0 bases, V lost 2 bases, and 14 bases had no gene match. This CDR3 has 20 residues. This CDR3 is CASSYPRGSGGFLAKNIQYF. The CDR3 DNA reads as TGTGCCAGCAGTTACCCGCGAGGTAGCGGGGGATTCCTAGCCAAAAACATTCAGTACTTC.

The V gene is TRBV20-1, the J gene TRBJ2-2; no firm D call. Germline V gene data show CDR1 as DFQATT and CDR2 as SNEGSKA (reference sequence). The CDR3 loop spans 13 amino acids. V was trimmed by 1 base and J by 10 bases, leaving 13 bases between them. In DNA, the CDR3 is TGCAGTGCTAGAGGGGATGGGGTGGAGGAGCTGTTTTTT. This translates into CSARGDGVEELFF.

The sample holds a few counts of this clonotype. This chain joins TRBV6-5 and TRBJ2-3; no reliable D call. V lost 0 bases, J lost 6 bases, and 13 bases lay in between. From germline, CDR1 is MNHEY and CDR2 SVGAGI. The CDR3 spans 15 residues. CDR3 DNA sequence: TGTGCCAGCAGTTACTCGGGCCAGGATGGTGATACGCAGTATTTT. Encoded protein: CASSYSGQDGDTQYF.

The chain joins TRBV7-9 to TRBJ2-7; a weak D match, TRBD2 (6 bases). The CDR3 runs 14 residues. The germline gives CDR1 SEHNR, CDR2 FQNEAQ (reference sequence). V lost 0 bases and J lost 7, with 13 bases in between. The CDR3 bases are TGTGCCAGCAGCTTAGCTATGGGGAGGAGGGAGCAGTACTTC. Amino acid sequence: CASSLAMGRREQYF.

By sample fraction, this clonotype is medium-sized. This chain connects TRBV29-1 to TRBJ2-1; TRBD2 matches at 8 bases. CDR1 and CDR2 from the germline V gene are SQVTM and ANQGSEA. V was clipped by 7 bases and J by 7 bases; unmatched bases: 9. This CDR3 contains 13 residues. For the CDR3, the DNA is TGCAGCGCGAGGACGGGGGGGCCGAATGAGCAGTTCTTC. It codes for CSARTGGPNEQFF.

In this sample, this clonotype turned up a few times. This chain connects TRBV15 to TRBJ1-1; 7 bases are a match to TRBD1. CDR1 and CDR2 (germline): LNHNV, YYDKDF (reference sequence). The CDR3 is made up of 14 amino acids. Losses at the gene ends were 10 bases for V and 4 bases for J; bases not matched to a gene: 12. CDR3 amino acids: CAISRGWYSTEAFF. CDR3 in DNA: TGTGCCATTAGCAGGGGGTGGTATAGCACTGAAGCTTTCTTT.

The gene calls are TRBV20-1 and TRBJ1-4; a weak D match, TRBD1 (5 bases). The CDR3 runs to 12 residues. The germline V gene encodes CDR1 DFQATT and CDR2 SNEGSKA (reference sequence). The V and J ends lost 4 bases and 7 bases respectively, with 10 bases between them. Here the CDR3 reads CSATDSGEKLFF. Written as DNA, the CDR3 is TGCAGTGCTACAGACAGCGGTGAAAAACTGTTTTTT.

The chain couples TRBV24-1 to TRBJ1-2; tentatively, D is TRBD1 (6 bases). V shed 3 bases and J shed 4 bases, with 17 bases lying between them. The length of the CDR3 is 16 residues. Looked up from germline, CDR1 is KGHDR and CDR2 is SFDVKD. The CDR3 DNA sequence: TGTGCCACCAGTGATAGTAAAAGGGGGGTTAGCTATGGCTACACCTTC. This gives the protein CATSDSKRGVSYGYTF.

This clonotype was found a few times. The chain is built from TRBV6-2 or TRBV6-3 and TRBJ1-5; tentatively, D is TRBD1 (6 bases). The V and J ends lost 6 bases and 7 bases respectively, with 13 bases between them. Germline V gene data show CDR1 as MNHEY and CDR2 as SVGEGT. This CDR3 is built from 13 residues. The CDR3 DNA is TGTGCCAGCAGCAGAGGGGGGCGACAGCCCCAGCATTTT. Protein: CASSRGGRQPQHF.

The chain links TRBV12-3 or TRBV12-4 to TRBJ1-6, with a weak D call TRBD1 (5 bases). CDR3 length: 15 residues. V was pared by 6 bases and J by 7 bases, with 16 bases between. CDR3 sequence (DNA): TGTGCCAGCAGCCCCCAGGGCCCGGGGAATTCACCCCTCCACTTT. This gives the protein CASSPQGPGNSPLHF.

This clonotype is labeled as medium-sized. The J gene is TRBJ1-2, the V gene TRBV29-1, with 7 bases identical to TRBD1. Germline CDR1 SQVTM, CDR2 ANQGSEA. The CDR3 is 15 residues long. Germline trimming cut 3 bases from V and 4 bases from J; bases unmatched to any gene: 11. In nucleotides, the CDR3 is TGCAGCGTTGACCGAGACAGGGCTAACGGCTATGGCTACACCTTC. This encodes CSVDRDRANGYGYTF. The whole variable domain, filled in from reference TRBV29-1 and TRBJ1-2, reads SAVISQKPSRDICQRGTSLTIQCQVDSQVTMMFWYRQQPGQSLTLIATANQGSEATYESGFVIDKFPISRPNLTFSTLTVSNMSPEDSSIYLCSVDRDRANGYGYTFGSGTRLTVV.

This clonotype has only a few counts. The J gene is TRBJ1-2, the V gene TRBV7-6; 7 bases line up with TRBD1. CDR1 is SGHVS, CDR2 FNYEAQ, per germline. This CDR3 has 15 amino acids. Trimming at V came to 5 bases and at J to 0 bases, leaving 6 bases not matched to a gene. This chain's CDR3 is CASSPDRATNYGYTF. DNA of the CDR3: TGTGCCAGCAGCCCCGACAGGGCTACTAACTATGGCTACACCTTC. The full variable domain, completed using reference TRBV7-6 and TRBJ1-2, is GAGVSQSPRYKVTKRGQDVALRCDPISGHVSLYWYRQALGQGPEFLTYFNYEAQQDKSGLPNDRFSAERPEGSISTLTIQRTEQRDSAMYRCASSPDRATNYGYTFGSGTRLTVV.

This clonotype was picked up a small number of times. The chain uses TRBV30 and TRBJ2-7; 9 bases line up with TRBD1. Per germline, CDR1 GTSNPN and CDR2 SVGIG (reference sequence). CDR3 size: 17 residues. V lost 5 bases, J lost 3 bases, and 17 bases stayed unmatched. The CDR3 nucleotides read TGTGCCTGGCACAGAACTAGGACAGGGGCCGCGAGCTACGAGCAGTACTTC. The encoded protein is CAWHRTRTGAASYEQYF.

V and J are TRBV7-2 and TRBJ1-2; weak D call: TRBD1 (6 bases). V lost 3 bases to trimming and J lost 0 bases, with 11 bases between them. Germline loops: CDR1 SGHTA, CDR2 FQGNSA. The CDR3 spans 15 residues. This chain's CDR3 is CASSFNRVTNYGYTF. The DNA for the CDR3 is TGTGCCAGCAGCTTTAACAGGGTAACTAACTATGGCTACACCTTC.

The table lists this clonotype with a count of one. This chain uses TRBV6-8 with TRBJ2-5; 10 bases align to TRBD1. The CDR3 consists of 13 residues. From germline, CDR1 is MNHGY and CDR2 SAAAGT. Trimming removed 8 bases from V and 4 bases from J; junction bases left unmatched: 4. CDR3 DNA sequence: TGTGCCAGCCGGGACAGGGGACGAGAGACCCAGTACTTC. Protein: CASRDRGRETQYF.

About this clonotype itself: Relative to the germline gene, one junction end is altered; a read error may explain this. The chain joins TRBV7-6 to TRBJ2-7; TRBD2 matches at 11 bases. Germline lookup yields CDR1 SGHVS and CDR2 FNYEAQ. This CDR3 comprises 14 residues. For the CDR3, the DNA is TGTGCCAGCAGCATAGCGGGAGGGCCATCCGAGCAGTACTTC. Protein product: CASSIAGGPSEQYF.

The rearrangement joins TRBV12-3 or TRBV12-4 to TRBJ1-1; weak D call: TRBD1 (6 bases). The V gene lost 3 bases and the J gene lost 10 bases, with 15 bases spanning the gap. The CDR3 is made up of 13 amino acids. The CDR3 here is CASSLEGERGAFF. In DNA, the CDR3 is TGTGCCAGCAGTTTGGAGGGGGAGAGGGGAGCTTTCTTT.

V usage is TRBV6-5 and J usage is TRBJ2-7; possibly TRBD1 for D (5 bases). V lost 0 bases and J 1 base, leaving 10 bases between the germline ends. This CDR3 is built from 15 residues. Germline lookup yields CDR1 MNHEY and CDR2 SVGAGI. The CDR3, as DNA: TGTGCCAGCAGTTACTCGGGCAGGGAATCCTACGAGCAGTACTTC. As protein: CASSYSGRESYEQYF.

Points on this clonotype: This may come from a read error, since a much larger clone is one base off. V and J are TRBV6-5 and TRBJ2-1; D is uncertain. V dropped 5 bases and J dropped 5 bases, with 13 bases sitting between them. The germline CDR1 and CDR2 sequences are MNHEY and SVGAGI. The CDR3 sequence is 14 residues long. The CDR3 loop is CASSLWVGHNEQFF. The CDR3 DNA sequence: TGTGCCAGCAGTCTTTGGGTTGGGCACAATGAGCAGTTCTTC.

This clonotype has a handful of counts. This chain links TRBV10-3 with TRBJ2-4; D perhaps matches TRBD1 (6 bases). Trimming pared 10 bases from V and 7 bases from J, leaving 20 bases between. CDR3 length equals 14 residues. CDR1 and CDR2 from the germline V gene are ENHRY and SYGVKD. The CDR3 nucleotides read TGTGCCACCGAAGGGGGTAGCGTAGGGAACATTCAGTACTTC. The encoded protein is CATEGGSVGNIQYF.

This chain links TRBV13 with TRBJ1-4; D not resolved. The V gene lost 5 bases and the J gene lost 8 bases, with 18 bases spanning the gap. Germline V CDR1 and CDR2: PRHDT, FYEKMQ (reference sequence). This CDR3 is 15 amino acids long. The CDR3, as DNA: TGTGCCAGCAGCCCGAGACATAGTGGCGGAGAAAAACTGTTTTTT. It yields the protein CASSPRHSGGEKLFF.

This clonotype was observed a handful of times. This sequence joins TRBV13 and TRBJ1-5; no firm D call. Germline CDR1 is PRHDT and CDR2 is FYEKMQ (reference sequence). CDR3 length equals 13 residues. The V and J ends lost 3 bases and 9 bases respectively, with 12 bases between them. In DNA, the CDR3 is TGTGCCAGCAGCTTGGACCCAATGATGCCCCAGCATTTT. Translated: CASSLDPMMPQHF.

By share of the sample, this clonotype is medium-sized (0.01 to 0.1%). V gene TRBV6-5 combines with J gene TRBJ2-2, with 9 bases aligning to TRBD2. From germline, CDR1 is MNHEY and CDR2 SVGAGI. The V segment lost 10 bases and the J segment 9 bases; nucleotides outside the gene matches: 12. The CDR3 runs to 14 residues. CDR3 sequence: CATYDWRGGRELFF. For the CDR3, the DNA is TGTGCCACCTATGATTGGCGGGGGGGCCGGGAGCTGTTTTTT.

V is TRBV30 and J is TRBJ2-1; 9 positions agree with TRBD1. The CDR3 covers 15 residues. Germline V gives CDR1 GTSNPN, CDR2 SVGIG (reference sequence). J gave up 6 bases and V 4 bases, and 10 bases lay outside the gene matches. The CDR3 DNA reads as TGTGCCTGGATTGGGGACAGGGCAGGGGTCAATGAGCAGTTCTTC. Translating it yields CAWIGDRAGVNEQFF.

V and J are TRBV19 and TRBJ1-5, with 9 bases fitting TRBD1. Germline values: CDR1 LNHDA, CDR2 SQIVND (reference sequence). The CDR3 contains 16 residues. The V gene end was trimmed by 6 bases and the J gene end by 2 bases; junction bases not matched to a gene: 8. The CDR3 DNA reads as TGTGCCAGTAGAGCGGACAGGGGCAGGGGCAATCAGCCCCAGCATTTT. Encoded protein: CASRADRGRGNQPQHF.

This clonotype is deemed medium-sized. V gene TRBV19 combines with J gene TRBJ2-7; 7 bases are a match to TRBD1. This CDR3 comprises 13 residues. After removal of 4 bases from V and 5 bases from J, the junction contained 5 bases not matched to a gene. CDR1 and CDR2 from the germline V gene are LNHDA and SQIVND (reference sequence). In DNA, the CDR3 is TGTGCCAGTAGTAGGGGACAGTCACACGAGCAGTACGTC. Translating gives CASSRGQSHEQYV.

The gene calls are TRBV6-6 and TRBJ2-7; 9 positions agree with TRBD2. CDR3 size: 15 residues. The V and J ends lost 1 base and 4 bases, in that order; junction bases with no gene match: 5. Germline V gene lookup returns CDR1 MNHNY and CDR2 SVGAGI (reference sequence). The CDR3 is CASSYYSGSRYEQYF. In DNA form, the CDR3 reads TGTGCCAGCAGTTACTATAGCGGGAGTCGTTACGAGCAGTACTTC.

With regard to this clonotype: This may stem from a read error, because a much larger clone lies one nucleotide away. The V and J genes are TRBV6-5 and TRBJ2-3; 7 nucleotides line up with TRBD2. This CDR3 is 14 amino acids long. Germline CDR1 is MNHEY and CDR2 is SVGAGI. This CDR3 reads CASSYGGVTDAQYF. The CDR3 DNA follows: TGTGCCAGCAGTTATGGGGGGGTCACAGATGCGCAGTATTTT.

This clonotype turned up a few times. The rearrangement uses TRBV6-6 and TRBJ2-7, with 10 bases lining up with TRBD2. The CDR3 runs to 15 residues. Per germline, CDR1 MNHNY and CDR2 SVGAGI (reference sequence). V shed 0 bases and J 4 bases; nucleotides not matched to a gene: 3. The DNA of the CDR3 is TGTGCCAGCAGTTACTCAGCGGGAGGGCTTTACGAGCAGTACTTC. It is translated as CASSYSAGGLYEQYF.